The 10 T cell receptor beta chains below come from one sample, sequenced in a study of cytomegalovirus exposure and HLA in healthy donors listed by TCRdb under 2017. Libraries were constructed by the immunoSEQ multiplex PCR assay. For the multiplex PCR, a mixture combining 60 forward primers for TCR Vbeta segments and 13 reverse primers for TCR Jbeta segments was used. The table comes from immuneACCESS by way of TCRdb, which keeps in-frame sequences with V and J called. Part of the clones is missing from these tables; in studies checked, under half for an unresolved V gene and the rest for unknown reasons. In all, the sample holds approximately 130,000 clones, and around 74% of those were seen once. The ten largest clones represent less than 4% of the sample. The sequenced sample was PBMCs. The receptor set was obtained from a man aged 25 to 40 in good health and CMV-seronegative.

The genes are TRBV29-1 and TRBJ1-1; possibly TRBD1 for D (6 bases). V was trimmed by 0 bases and J by 11 bases, leaving 16 bases between them. This CDR3 contains 13 residues. CDR1 and CDR2 from the germline V gene are SQVTM and ANQGSEA. CDR3 protein: CSVEDSWGRGAFF. The CDR3 DNA sequence: TGCAGCGTTGAAGATAGTTGGGGGAGGGGGGCTTTCTTT.

This clone was seen only a few times. The gene calls are TRBV4-3 and TRBJ2-3, with unresolved D. CDR1 is LGHNA and CDR2 is YSLEER in the germline V gene. This CDR3 has 15 amino acids. The V end lost 3 bases, the J end lost 2 bases, and 12 bases lay between the germline ends. CDR3 protein: CASSQATVNTDTQYF. The CDR3 region has the DNA TGCGCCAGCAGCCAGGCTACAGTAAACACAGATACGCAGTATTTT.

The chain uses TRBV4-1 and TRBJ2-7; 7 nucleotides line up with TRBD1. J gave up 2 bases and V 3 bases, and 7 bases lay outside the gene matches. The CDR3 contains 15 residues. From germline, CDR1 is MGHRA and CDR2 YSYEKL. This CDR3 is CASSQSTGWTYEQYF. In DNA form, the CDR3 reads TGCGCCAGCAGCCAGTCGACAGGGTGGACCTACGAGCAGTACTTC.

CDR3 nucleotides: TGCAGTGCTACCAGAACCGATGAGCAGTTCTTC. Amino acids: CSATRTDEQFF. This chain joins TRBV20-1 and TRBJ2-1, with D uncertain. Germline loops: CDR1 DFQATT, CDR2 SNEGSKA (reference sequence). CDR3 length: 11 amino acids. Trimming removed 4 bases at V and 8 bases at J, with 9 bases between.

The CDR3 bases are TGTGCCAGCAGCCAAGATGCAAATACAGGGGTCGGCTACACCTTC. Its translation is CASSQDANTGVGYTF. This rearrangement joins TRBV4-2 to TRBJ1-2, with TRBD1 matching over 7 bases. Germline-derived CDR1 and CDR2 are LGHNA and YNFKEQ. The CDR3 is 15 residues long. The V segment lost 0 bases and the J segment 8 bases; nucleotides outside the gene matches: 9.

The gene calls are TRBV28 and TRBJ1-4; D remains ambiguous. The CDR3 consists of 13 residues. CDR1 is MDHEN, CDR2 SYDVKM, per germline. The V end was cut by 3 bases, the J end by 4 bases, with 6 bases between. CDR3 protein: CASSLGSNEKLFF. Here the CDR3 DNA reads TGTGCCAGCAGTTTGGGGAGTAATGAAAAACTGTTTTTT. The variable domain in full, completed from reference TRBV28 and TRBJ1-4, reads DVKVTQSSRYLVKRTGEKVFLECVQDMDHENMFWYRQDPGLGLRLIYFSYDVKMKEKGDIPEGYSVSREKKERFSLILESASTNQTSMYLCASSLGSNEKLFFGSGTQLSVL.

This clone was counted between two and nine times. The genes are TRBV5-1 and TRBJ2-1; the match to TRBD1 covers 7 bases. Germline V lookup: CDR1 SGHRS, CDR2 YFSETQ. This CDR3 is 14 amino acids long. V lost 0 bases, J lost 6 bases, and 3 bases stayed unmatched. CDR3 sequence reads: CASSLGDSGNEQFF. CDR3 in DNA: TGCGCCAGCAGCTTGGGGGACAGTGGCAATGAGCAGTTCTTC.

The gene calls are TRBV5-1 and TRBJ2-3, with a weak D call TRBD1 (6 bases). CDR3 length: 14 amino acids. Per the germline V gene, CDR1 is SGHRS and CDR2 is YFSETQ. V was pared by 0 bases and J by 4 bases, with 9 bases between. CDR3 coding DNA: TGCGCCAGCAGCTTGGACAGGGTGGCAGATACGCAGTATTTT. It yields the protein CASSLDRVADTQYF.

The chain has TRBV19 and TRBJ2-7; 10 bases line up with TRBD1. V was clipped by 4 bases and J by 5 bases; unmatched bases: 2. This CDR3 contains 13 residues. CDR1 and CDR2 (germline): LNHDA, SQIVND (reference sequence). For the CDR3, the DNA is TGTGCCAGTAGTACGGGACAGGGGAACGAGCAGTACTTC. This sequence encodes CASSTGQGNEQYF.

Only one count was recorded for this clone. The chain couples TRBV11-2 to TRBJ1-1; D might be TRBD1 (5 bases). The CDR3 extends over 15 amino acids. Germline values: CDR1 SGHAT, CDR2 FQNNGV. Trimming pared 5 bases from V and 1 base from J, leaving 14 bases between. The CDR3 here is CASSQGWVKNTEAFF. The CDR3 coding sequence is TGTGCCAGCAGCCAGGGATGGGTCAAGAACACTGAAGCTTTCTTT.